Sequencing of this T cell receptor beta chain was carried out in a study of CD8 T cells in Susac syndrome. Overall study results and limits: Susac CD8+ cells expanded clonally the most in TEMRA cells and in active patients.

This CDR3 spans 13 amino acids. Per the germline V gene, CDR1 is GTSNPN and CDR2 is SVGIG (reference sequence). The V gene lost 2 bases and the J gene lost 4 bases, with 11 bases spanning the gap. Random hexamers were used to reverse transcribe an amount of about 0.45 to 1 ug RNA. TCRdb ran MiXCR on the immunoSEQ multiplex PCR reads and lists one entry per CDR3 protein. The sample carries about 85,000 distinct CDR3 sequences, just under 95% recorded once. CD8+ and CD4+ T cells taken from blood had their TCR beta sequenced. The diagnostic criteria for definite or probable disease, as recently defined, were met by the patients with Susac syndrome. The TEMRA cells underwent FACS enrichment, while the CD8+ and CD4+ T cells underwent negative isolation. As for this clonotype: Its antigen is currently unknown.

The source of this sequence is a human donor with Susac syndrome. The chain employs TRBV30 and TRBJ1-2, with D possibly being TRBD1 (6 bases). The sequenced sample was CD8+ T cells from PBMCs. For the CDR3, the DNA is TGTGCCTGGAGTCCCGACAGGACCTATGGCTACACCTTC. Translating it yields CAWSPDRTYGYTF.